The 10 T cell receptor beta chains in this list originate from one sample, sequenced in a study of OX40 agonist ivuxolimab in advanced cancers. Using immunoSEQ multiplex PCR, the repertoire was profiled, and TCRdb retains in-frame clones only, with some absent. The sample holds approximately 20,000 clones, approximately 83% seen once. This specimen consisted of CD4+ or CD8+ T cells sorted from blood, obtained in a trial of the OX40 agonist ivuxolimab. The source of these receptors is an adult with an advanced solid tumor such as melanoma, head and neck, liver or kidney cancer.

The rearrangement links TRBV27 to TRBJ2-7; 7 bases match TRBD2. J was trimmed by 8 bases and V by 4 bases; bases with no gene match: 5. Germline loops: CDR1 MNHEY, CDR2 SMNVEV (reference sequence). This CDR3 is 12 amino acids long. The CDR3 loop is CASSSGLGQQYF. CDR3 DNA: TGTGCCAGCAGTTCCGGACTAGGTCAGCAGTACTTC.

The rearrangement uses TRBV27 and TRBJ2-5; D gene ambiguous. Germline CDR1 is MNHEY and CDR2 is SMNVEV (reference sequence). Deletions cut 5 bases from V and 4 bases from J, with 11 bases between. The CDR3 runs 13 residues. CDR3 DNA: TGTGCCAGCAGTCCCAGTTCGGGAGAGACCCAGTACTTC. As protein: CASSPSSGETQYF.

V and J are TRBV6-4 and TRBJ2-2, with TRBD2 matching 8 bases. V gave up 8 bases and J gave up 4 bases; unmatched junction bases: 0. CDR1 MRHNA and CDR2 SNTAGT come from the germline V gene. This CDR3 has 12 amino acids. The CDR3 is CASREGTGELFF. In nucleotides, the CDR3 is TGTGCCAGCCGGGAGGGCACCGGGGAGCTGTTTTTT.

V usage is TRBV27 and J usage is TRBJ2-7; weak D call: TRBD2 (5 bases). CDR3 length: 13 amino acids. V lost 5 bases to trimming and J lost 2 bases, with 10 bases between them. Germline V gives CDR1 MNHEY, CDR2 SMNVEV (reference sequence). The CDR3 DNA reads TGTGCCAGCAGTCCAAGAGGGACCTACGAGCAGTACTTC. Protein: CASSPRGTYEQYF.

This chain uses TRBV27 with TRBJ1-5; 9 positions agree with TRBD1. Germline V CDR1 and CDR2: MNHEY, SMNVEV (reference sequence). V shed 6 bases, J shed 0 bases, and the junction held 9 bases outside the gene matches. The CDR3 loop spans 17 amino acids. CDR3 in DNA: TGTGCCAGCAGCCCGGGACAGGGTTTCTATAGCAATCAGCCCCAGCATTTT. This sequence encodes CASSPGQGFYSNQPQHF.

This sequence joins TRBV27 and TRBJ1-2; TRBD1 matches at 7 bases. J lost 6 bases, V lost 6 bases, and 4 bases had no gene match. Germline CDR1 and CDR2: MNHEY and SMNVEV (reference sequence). The CDR3 has 12 amino acids. The CDR3 reads CASRTGLDGYTF. CDR3 nucleotides: TGTGCCAGCAGGACAGGGTTAGATGGCTACACCTTC.

By proportion, this clone is medium-sized. J is TRBJ1-6 and V is TRBV25-1; TRBD1 is a possible D gene (6 bases). Between the trimmed V and J ends, which lost 9 bases and 9 bases, there was a span of 15 bases. This CDR3 region has 13 residues. CDR1 is MGHDK and CDR2 is SYGVNS in the germline V gene. The CDR3 sequence is CASGSTGISPLHF. The CDR3 DNA is TGTGCCAGTGGTTCCACAGGGATTTCACCCCTCCACTTT.

The chain carries TRBV27 and TRBJ2-2; perhaps TRBD2 as D (5 bases). Germline-derived CDR1 and CDR2 are MNHEY and SMNVEV (reference sequence). V lost 5 bases and J 6 bases, leaving 16 bases between the germline ends. This CDR3 spans 15 amino acids. CDR3 sequence: CASSPGVADAGELFF. CDR3 DNA sequence: TGTGCCAGCAGTCCCGGGGTGGCTGATGCCGGGGAGCTGTTTTTT.

V usage is TRBV29-1 and J usage is TRBJ2-1; 11 bases match TRBD2. From germline, CDR1 is SQVTM and CDR2 ANQGSEA. V lost 5 bases to trimming and J lost 9 bases; unmatched junction nucleotides: 6. The CDR3 totals 13 residues. The CDR3 loop reads CSVPPTSGIEQFF. The DNA for the CDR3 is TGCAGCGTTCCCCCGACTAGCGGGATTGAGCAGTTCTTC.

The CDR3 DNA sequence: TGTGCCAGCAGACCGGGATTAAAACACGAGCAGTACTTC. This encodes CASRPGLKHEQYF. The chain is built from TRBV27 and TRBJ2-7; D might be TRBD2 (5 bases). This CDR3 comprises 13 residues. Trimming took off 6 bases at V and 5 bases at J, with 14 bases between the two ends. CDR1 and CDR2 from the germline V gene are MNHEY and SMNVEV (reference sequence).